This T cell receptor beta chain was found in a study of PD-L1 blockade in urothelial cancer. The V gene lost 4 bases and the J gene lost 9 bases, with 16 bases spanning the gap. CDR3 length equals 13 residues. Germline V gene lookup returns CDR1 SGHRS and CDR2 YFSETQ. The assay was immunoSEQ multiplex PCR, and TCRdb's table has in-frame clones only and misses some. The table records under 30,000 clones, roughly 80% of them present only once. The clonotype originates from a man over 45 with urothelial cancer. The chain uses TRBV5-1 and TRBJ1-1, with D possibly TRBD1 on 5 matching bases. The specimen was PBMCs, collected around atezolizumab (anti-PD-L1) treatment. The CDR3 loop is CASSGTLTMQAFF. For the CDR3, the DNA is TGCGCCAGCAGCGGGACTTTGACCATGCAAGCTTTCTTT. The full variable domain, completed using reference TRBV5-1 and TRBJ1-1, is KAGVTQTPRYLIKTRGQQVTLSCSPISGHRSVSWYQQTPGQGLQFLFEYFSETQRNKGNFPGRFSGRQFSNSRSEMNVSTLELGDSALYLCASSGTLTMQAFFGQGTRLTVV.